A single sample is the source of the 26 T cell receptor beta chains below, sequenced in a study of T cell repertoires in cytomegalovirus infection. Via MiXCR, TCRdb re-called the reads, giving one row per CDR3 protein. The table lists a few hundred thousand distinct CDR3 sequences, around a sixth of them singletons. The sequenced material came from PBMCs. These receptors were obtained from a human donor in good health (CMV status not recorded). Some clones in this sample may be carry-over from other donors' samples.

This chain joins TRBV19 and TRBJ2-5, with D tentatively TRBD1 (5 bases). This CDR3 comprises 13 residues. The V gene lost 4 bases and the J gene lost 5 bases, with 11 bases spanning the gap. From germline, CDR1 is LNHDA and CDR2 SQIVND (reference sequence). The CDR3: CASSTSGKETQYF. DNA for the CDR3: TGTGCCAGTAGTACATCAGGGAAGGAGACCCAGTACTTC.

This clonotype was recorded many times. The chain has TRBV7-8 and TRBJ2-3, with D perhaps TRBD2 (6 bases). V was trimmed by 7 bases and J by 0 bases, leaving 8 bases between them. CDR1 is SGHVS and CDR2 is FQNEAQ in the germline V gene. This CDR3 is 13 amino acids long. CDR3 protein: CASKAGSTDTQYF. DNA of the CDR3: TGTGCCAGCAAGGCGGGGAGCACAGATACGCAGTATTTT.

The genes are TRBV28 and TRBJ1-5; D is possibly TRBD1 (5 bases). This CDR3 is 15 amino acids long. V was trimmed by 8 bases and J by 1 base, leaving 15 bases between them. The germline V gene has CDR1 MDHEN and CDR2 SYDVKM. The CDR3 region is CASHYTGVSNQPQHF. The CDR3 DNA is TGTGCCAGCCACTACACGGGGGTGAGCAATCAGCCCCAGCATTTT. Filled out from reference TRBV28 and TRBJ1-5, the complete variable domain reads DVKVTQSSRYLVKRTGEKVFLECVQDMDHENMFWYRQDPGLGLRLIYFSYDVKMKEKGDIPEGYSVSREKKERFSLILESASTNQTSMYLCASHYTGVSNQPQHFGDGTRLSIL.

The sample holds a few counts of this clonotype. The V gene is TRBV2, the J gene TRBJ1-6; the D gene is possibly TRBD1 (5 bases). Trimming removed 1 base at V and 9 bases at J, with 10 bases between. The CDR3 is 14 residues long. The germline V gene has CDR1 SNHLY and CDR2 FYNNEI. The CDR3 sequence: CASSEVGAVSPLHF. CDR3 nucleotide sequence: TGTGCCAGCAGTGAAGTCGGGGCCGTTTCACCCCTCCACTTT.

The chain has TRBV4-3 and TRBJ2-1, with 8 bases lining up with TRBD2. Germline values: CDR1 LGHNA, CDR2 YSLEER. The CDR3 extends over 12 amino acids. Trimming removed 8 bases from V and 6 bases from J; junction bases left unmatched: 3. CDR3 loop: CASRGGSNEQFF. Here the CDR3 DNA reads TGCGCCAGCCGGGGGGGCAGCAATGAGCAGTTCTTC.

This clonotype came up a few times. The chain links TRBV19 to TRBJ2-1, with 8 bases fitting TRBD2. This CDR3 comprises 16 residues. Germline lookup yields CDR1 LNHDA and CDR2 SQIVND (reference sequence). V shed 5 bases, J shed 0 bases, and the junction held 6 bases outside the gene matches. The CDR3 DNA is TGTGCCAGTAGTGTGGAAAGCGGGAGCTCCTACAATGAGCAGTTCTTC. Translating it yields CASSVESGSSYNEQFF. Complete variable domain (other parts from reference TRBV19 and TRBJ2-1): DGGITQSPKYLFRKEGQNVTLSCEQNLNHDAMYWYRQDPGQGLRLIYYSQIVNDFQKGDIAEGYSVSREKKESFPLTVTSAQKNPTAFYLCASSVESGSSYNEQFFGPGTRLTVL.

This clonotype was observed a few times. The gene calls are TRBV3-1 and TRBJ2-2, with D possibly matching TRBD1 (5 bases). Germline CDR1 is LGHDT and CDR2 is YNNKEL (reference sequence). This CDR3 contains 19 residues. With 5 bases removed from V and 2 bases from J, the gap between germline ends came to 24 bases. The CDR3, as DNA: TGTGCCAGCAGCAAGGGGTTTCGGACCGTGGACGCCAACACCGGGGAGCTGTTTTTT. Residues: CASSKGFRTVDANTGELFF.

Many counts were recorded for this clonotype. This chain links TRBV27 with TRBJ2-3; 8 bases are shared with TRBD1. This CDR3 contains 16 residues. After removal of 6 bases from V and 1 base from J, the junction contained 9 bases not matched to a gene. Germline V gene sequence: CDR1 MNHEY, CDR2 SMNVEV (reference sequence). CDR3 bases: TGTGCCAGCAGGTTGGGCGACAGGGGAGGCACAGATACGCAGTATTTT. This translates into CASRLGDRGGTDTQYF.

The rearrangement links TRBV15 to TRBJ1-1; weak D call: TRBD1 (6 bases). Germline V lookup: CDR1 LNHNV, CDR2 YYDKDF (reference sequence). V lost 5 bases and J 9 bases, leaving 19 bases between the germline ends. The CDR3 consists of 14 residues. CDR3 sequence reads: CATSGGGPENKAFF. In DNA, the CDR3 is TGTGCCACCAGCGGAGGGGGGCCGGAGAACAAAGCTTTCTTT.

V and J are TRBV12-3 or TRBV12-4 and TRBJ1-5; D uncertain. The CDR3 consists of 15 residues. V lost 8 bases and J 0 bases, leaving 14 bases between the germline ends. The chain's CDR3 is CASQPGGLSNQPQHF. In DNA form, the CDR3 reads TGTGCCAGCCAACCGGGCGGCCTTAGCAATCAGCCCCAGCATTTT.

This clonotype was seen many times. The chain employs TRBV7-2 and TRBJ1-6, with D uncertain. CDR3 length: 15 residues. V lost 0 bases and J 2 bases, leaving 5 bases between the germline ends. CDR1 and CDR2 (germline): SGHTA, FQGNSA. The CDR3 here is CASSLAGTYNSPLHF. DNA for the CDR3: TGTGCCAGCAGCTTAGCGGGGACCTATAATTCACCCCTCCACTTT.

This clonotype appeared many times. The rearrangement uses TRBV11-2 and TRBJ2-7; unclear D gene. The CDR3 runs to 15 residues. Germline CDR1 reads SGHAT; CDR2 reads FQNNGV. Trimming removed 5 bases at V and 2 bases at J, with 16 bases between. CDR3: CASSPVLYKPYEQYF. The CDR3 coding sequence is TGTGCCAGCAGCCCCGTTCTCTACAAGCCCTACGAGCAGTACTTC.

V is TRBV2 and J is TRBJ1-2; D is uncertain. V lost 7 bases to trimming and J lost 6 bases, with 9 bases between them. The CDR3 is 11 residues long. The germline V gene encodes CDR1 SNHLY and CDR2 FYNNEI. As DNA, the CDR3 is TGTGCCAGCACGGAGGATAATGGCTACACCTTC. Translated, it gives CASTEDNGYTF.

The chain employs TRBV14 and TRBJ2-7; TRBD2 agrees at 7 bases. This CDR3 comprises 14 residues. V was pared by 3 bases and J by 5 bases, with 7 bases of the junction left unmatched. Germline V gene lookup returns CDR1 SGHDN and CDR2 FVKESK. Here the CDR3 reads CASSQSGTTHEQYF. CDR3 DNA sequence: TGTGCCAGCAGCCAGTCAGGGACTACGCACGAGCAGTACTTC.

At least ten counts were recorded for this clonotype. The chain couples TRBV7-2 to TRBJ1-1, with D maybe TRBD1 (5 bases). This CDR3 is built from 14 residues. Trimming removed 1 base from V and 6 bases from J, with 12 bases in between. CDR1 and CDR2 from the germline V gene are SGHTA and FQGNSA. The CDR3 coding sequence is TGTGCCAGCAGCTTAGTCACAGCAGGGTCTGAAGCTTTCTTT. Amino acid sequence: CASSLVTAGSEAFF.

This rearrangement joins TRBV4-2 to TRBJ2-6; TRBD1 matches at 8 bases. Trimming at V came to 3 bases and at J to 0 bases, leaving 10 bases not matched to a gene. CDR1 and CDR2 from the germline V gene are LGHNA and YNFKEQ. The CDR3 has 19 amino acids. This chain's CDR3 is CASSHVRDRLPSGANVLTF. The DNA of the CDR3 is TGTGCCAGCAGCCACGTCCGGGACAGGTTACCCTCTGGGGCCAACGTCCTGACTTTC.

This clonotype occurred many times. The chain recombines TRBV20-1 with TRBJ2-4, with D maybe TRBD1 (5 bases). Trimming took 1 base from V and 5 from J, leaving 9 bases between them. Germline CDR1 reads DFQATT; CDR2 reads SNEGSKA (reference sequence). The CDR3 loop spans 13 amino acids. The CDR3 DNA follows: TGCAGTGCTAGAGCCACGACAGAAAACATTCAGTACTTC. Translated: CSARATTENIQYF.

This clonotype appeared a few times. The rearrangement joins TRBV18 to TRBJ2-7; perhaps TRBD2 as D (6 bases). The V gene lost 3 bases and the J gene lost 0 bases, with 15 bases spanning the gap. The CDR3 totals 16 residues. Germline CDR1 and CDR2: KGHSH and LQKENI. CDR3 sequence: CASSPLGRLSSYEQYF. The DNA of the CDR3 is TGTGCCAGCTCACCCCTTGGGAGGTTAAGCTCCTACGAGCAGTACTTC.

This chain uses TRBV4-1 with TRBJ1-4, with D perhaps TRBD1 (6 bases). The CDR3 is made up of 15 amino acids. The V gene lost 7 bases and the J gene lost 0 bases, with 12 bases spanning the gap. Looked up from germline, CDR1 is MGHRA and CDR2 is YSYEKL. CDR3 DNA sequence: TGCGCCAGCAACACAGGGAGGGCAACTAATGAAAAACTGTTTTTT. Translation: CASNTGRATNEKLFF.

Ten or more counts support this clonotype. The chain recombines TRBV7-2 with TRBJ1-1; D remains unclear. Germline CDR1 SGHTA, CDR2 FQGNSA. There are 14 residues in the CDR3. Trimming removed 5 bases from V and 1 base from J, with 11 bases in between. The CDR3 coding sequence is TGTGCCAGCAGCCCGTTGGGTTGGAACACTGAAGCTTTCTTT. Translation: CASSPLGWNTEAFF.

This clonotype was detected many times. The CDR3 DNA reads TGTGCCATCAGTGAGTCACAGGCGACCTCCTACGAGCAGTACTTC. Encoded protein: CAISESQATSYEQYF. This sequence joins TRBV10-3 and TRBJ2-7, with TRBD1 as a possible D gene (5 bases). V lost 0 bases, J lost 0 bases, and 9 bases lay in between. The CDR3 contains 15 residues. The germline gives CDR1 ENHRY, CDR2 SYGVKD.

This clonotype was detected ten times or more. V and J are TRBV10-3 and TRBJ2-5; 9 bases fit TRBD2. V dropped 6 bases and J dropped 2; count of bases not matched to a gene: 10. Germline CDR1 and CDR2: ENHRY and SYGVKD. This CDR3 contains 16 residues. CDR3 region: CAISQVLAGWQETQYF. The DNA of the CDR3 is TGTGCCATCAGCCAGGTTCTAGCGGGGTGGCAAGAGACCCAGTACTTC.

CDR3: CSANLGGAMGQPQHF. In DNA form, the CDR3 reads TGCAGTGCCAACCTGGGAGGGGCTATGGGTCAGCCCCAGCATTTT. The chain couples TRBV20-1 to TRBJ1-5, with D possibly TRBD1 on 5 matching bases. Deletions cut 6 bases from V and 6 bases from J, with 21 bases between. Germline loops: CDR1 DFQATT, CDR2 SNEGSKA (reference sequence). CDR3 size: 15 residues.

The chain recombines TRBV27 with TRBJ2-3, with TRBD2 matching 9 bases. With V trimmed by 0 bases and J by 0 bases, 4 bases remained unmatched. Per the germline V gene, CDR1 is MNHEY and CDR2 is SMNVEV (reference sequence). This CDR3 has 17 residues. The CDR3 is CASSLSGLALSTDTQYF. CDR3 DNA: TGTGCCAGCAGTTTATCGGGACTAGCACTCAGCACAGATACGCAGTATTTT.

This clonotype has just a few counts. The rearrangement uses TRBV19 and TRBJ2-1, with D possibly TRBD1 on 6 matching bases. The CDR3 loop spans 15 amino acids. Germline CDR1 is LNHDA and CDR2 is SQIVND (reference sequence). Trimming cost V 5 bases and J 7 bases, with 18 bases left between them. The CDR3 protein is CASSAEGVRTNEQFF. CDR3 in DNA: TGTGCCAGTAGTGCAGAGGGGGTTCGTACGAATGAGCAGTTCTTC.

The rearrangement joins TRBV7-9 to TRBJ1-1; tentative D call: TRBD1 (5 bases). Germline CDR1 SEHNR, CDR2 FQNEAQ (reference sequence). With 4 bases removed from V and 4 bases from J, the gap between germline ends came to 13 bases. The CDR3 contains 14 residues. The CDR3 sequence is CASSSSGTRTEAFF. The DNA of the CDR3 is TGTGCCAGCAGCTCCTCCGGGACCCGCACTGAAGCTTTCTTT.